This T cell receptor (beta chain) derives from a study of post-analysis software for immune sequencing data. Overall study: As for disease course, relapsing-remitting, secondary progressive and progressive-relapsing multiple sclerosis were all included.

Worth noting for this clonotype: What it binds is unknown.

Study-level points and caveats: Patients with multiple sclerosis recorded significantly lower normalized Chao1 diversity than controls, the study found. By F measure, samples from a shared preparation batch strongly co-clustered. Comparison of patients with controls showed five TRBV segments more frequent in patients, TRBV5-6, TRBV5-1 and TRBV20-1 among them.

CDR1 and CDR2 (germline): SGHNT, YYREEE (reference sequence). With 4 bases clipped from V and 4 bases from J, the junction kept 4 bases outside the gene matches. The CDR3 extends over 17 amino acids. TCR beta cDNA libraries included unique molecular identifiers. It was from roughly 1.1 to 9.2 million T cells that about half a million cDNA molecules came. TCRdb reprocessed the PCR reads with MiXCR, giving one entry per CDR3 protein. The sample lists roughly 670,000 distinct CDR3 sequences, approximately 60% seen once, with approximately 10% in the top ten. This sequence was found in a girl aged 2 to 10 with multiple sclerosis. The chain couples TRBV5-4 to TRBJ2-2; 16 bases are shared with TRBD2. The specimen sequenced was blood. The CDR3 bases are TGTGCCAGCAGCCCTGGGACTAGCGGGGGGGGCACCGGGGAGCTGTTTTTT. Translation gives CASSPGTSGGGTGELFF.